This is a list of T cell receptor beta chains from one sample in a study of blood T cell repertoires in COVID-19. TCRdb's table, derived via immunoSEQ multiplex PCR, lists solely in-frame clones and lacks some. The data show roughly 390,000 clones, 85% seen once. Sequencing used peripheral blood. Every receptor here comes from a woman between 18 and 30 years old with acute or convalescent COVID-19. Each CDR3 is given with its conserved first and last residue. D genes are given only for firm matches. Size tells how often a clone was seen (once, few, many) or the class of an expanded clone, and some rows leave it out.

j_gene: TRBJ1-2
d_gene: TRBD1
v_gene: TRBV13
abundance: NA
CDR3nt: TGTGCCAGCAGCTTCACGGGGACAGGGGGAAACTATGGCTACACCTTC
CDR3aa: CASSFTGTGGNYGYTF

j_gene: TRBJ1-1
d_gene: NA
v_gene: TRBV10-2
abundance: NA
CDR3nt: TGCGCCAGCAGTGATCCAGGGTCCAGGGGCACTGAAGCTTTCTTT
CDR3aa: CASSDPGSRGTEAFF

j_gene: TRBJ1-5
d_gene: NA
v_gene: TRBV30
abundance: NA
CDR3nt: TGTGCCTGTACCAGGTTGGGTTGTAAGCCCCAGCATTTT
CDR3aa: CACTRLGCKPQHF

j_gene: TRBJ1-5
d_gene: TRBD1
v_gene: TRBV6-2/TRBV6-3
abundance: NA
CDR3nt: TGTGCCAGCAGCCTCCTCCCTGGACAGGGGGCATATAGCAATCAGCCCCAGCATTTT
CDR3aa: CASSLLPGQGAYSNQPQHF

j_gene: TRBJ2-5
d_gene: TRBD2
v_gene: TRBV9
abundance: NA
CDR3nt: TGTGCCAGCAGCGACCAAGGACTAGCAGACGGTGAGACCCAGTACTTC
CDR3aa: CASSDQGLADGETQYF

j_gene: TRBJ1-3
d_gene: NA
v_gene: TRBV19
abundance: NA
CDR3nt: TGTGCCAGTAGTATAGGGACTGCCGAGCATGGAAACACCATATATTTT
CDR3aa: CASSIGTAEHGNTIYF

j_gene: TRBJ2-2
d_gene: NA
v_gene: TRBV4-1
abundance: NA
CDR3nt: TGCGCCAGCAGCCTCTCTCGAGGTATGTCGAACACCGGGGAGCTGTTTTTT
CDR3aa: CASSLSRGMSNTGELFF

j_gene: TRBJ1-4
d_gene: NA
v_gene: TRBV5-8
abundance: NA
CDR3nt: TGTGCCAGCAGCTTGTCTTATCGGGAGCTGGATGAAAAACTGTTTTTT
CDR3aa: CASSLSYRELDEKLFF

j_gene: TRBJ2-7
d_gene: NA
v_gene: TRBV11-2
abundance: NA
CDR3nt: TGTGCCAGCAGACAGGTAACTGAAGGCTACGAGCAGTACTTC
CDR3aa: CASRQVTEGYEQYF

j_gene: TRBJ2-3
d_gene: TRBD2
v_gene: TRBV19
abundance: NA
CDR3nt: TGTGCCAGTAGTATAGGGAGGACTAGCGGGGCCCGCACAGATACGCAGTATTTT
CDR3aa: CASSIGRTSGARTDTQYF

j_gene: TRBJ1-6
d_gene: NA
v_gene: TRBV2
abundance: NA
CDR3nt: TGTGCCAGCAGAAGCGAGGGTCTTCTCTATAATTCACCCCTCCACTTT
CDR3aa: CASRSEGLLYNSPLHF

j_gene: TRBJ2-1
d_gene: NA
v_gene: TRBV7-8
abundance: NA
CDR3nt: TGTGCCAGCAGCCTGGGGTGGGGCAGAATAACGCTGTTTCTGGAGAATGAGCAGTTCTTC
CDR3aa: CASSLGWGRITLFLENEQFF

j_gene: TRBJ1-2
d_gene: NA
v_gene: TRBV12-5
abundance: NA
CDR3nt: TGTGCTAGTGGTCTTGGGGGGGCGCGGGGCTACACCTTC
CDR3aa: CASGLGGARGYTF

j_gene: TRBJ2-7
d_gene: TRBD1
v_gene: TRBV7-2
abundance: NA
CDR3nt: TGTGCCAGCAGCTTCCTGGGACAGTCCTACGAGCAGTACTTC
CDR3aa: CASSFLGQSYEQYF

j_gene: TRBJ1-1
d_gene: TRBD1
v_gene: TRBV28
abundance: NA
CDR3nt: TGTGCCAGCAGTTCCACAGGGGAGCTCACTGAAGCTTTCTTT
CDR3aa: CASSSTGELTEAFF

j_gene: TRBJ2-2
d_gene: NA
v_gene: TRBV7-8
abundance: NA
CDR3nt: TGTGCCAGCAGCTTAACACAGGTTAATCCCGGGGAGCTGTTTTTT
CDR3aa: CASSLTQVNPGELFF

j_gene: TRBJ1-1
d_gene: NA
v_gene: TRBV7-9
abundance: NA
CDR3nt: TGTGCCAGCAGCTTATTCGGGGAAACGGGTGAAGCTTTCTTT
CDR3aa: CASSLFGETGEAFF

j_gene: TRBJ1-2
d_gene: TRBD1
v_gene: TRBV29-1
abundance: NA
CDR3nt: TGCAGCGTTGTACGGAAGGACAGGGGGCTAATTTACACCTTC
CDR3aa: CSVVRKDRGLIYTF

j_gene: TRBJ2-7
d_gene: NA
v_gene: TRBV3-1/TRBV3-2
abundance: NA
CDR3nt: TGTGCCAGCAGCCAAGATTTATCCTACGAGCAGTACTTC
CDR3aa: CASSQDLSYEQYF

j_gene: TRBJ2-7
d_gene: TRBD2
v_gene: TRBV5-1
abundance: NA
CDR3nt: TGCGCCAGCAGCTTGGGGGCTAGCGGGGGCTACGAGCAGTACTTC
CDR3aa: CASSLGASGGYEQYF

j_gene: TRBJ1-2
d_gene: NA
v_gene: TRBV27
abundance: NA
CDR3nt: TGTGCCAGCAAGATAGGGGTAGGCTATGGCTACACCTTC
CDR3aa: CASKIGVGYGYTF

j_gene: TRBJ1-6
d_gene: TRBD1
v_gene: TRBV5-6
abundance: NA
CDR3nt: TGTGCCAGCACCAAAGACAGGGGGTTAACTTCACCCCTCCACTTT
CDR3aa: CASTKDRGLTSPLHF

j_gene: TRBJ2-1
d_gene: TRBD2
v_gene: TRBV9
abundance: NA
CDR3nt: TGTGCCAGCTCGACTAGCGGGACGGCAAGCTCCTACAATGAGCAGTTCTTC
CDR3aa: CASSTSGTASSYNEQFF

j_gene: TRBJ1-5
d_gene: TRBD1
v_gene: TRBV3-1/TRBV3-2
abundance: few
CDR3nt: TGTGCCAGCAGCCAAGACAGGGGGAGGCAGCCCCAGCATTTT
CDR3aa: CASSQDRGRQPQHF

j_gene: TRBJ1-2
d_gene: NA
v_gene: TRBV30
abundance: NA
CDR3nt: TGTGCCTGGAGTCCTCCGGGACGGGGGAACTATGGCTACACCTTC
CDR3aa: CAWSPPGRGNYGYTF

j_gene: TRBJ2-1
d_gene: TRBD2
v_gene: TRBV29-1
abundance: once
CDR3nt: TGCAGCGTTGTAGCGGGAGGGTTTAACTACAATGAGCAGTTCTTC
CDR3aa: CSVVAGGFNYNEQFF

j_gene: TRBJ1-2
d_gene: NA
v_gene: TRBV7-3
abundance: NA
CDR3nt: TGTGCCAGCGGCGGAGGAAATGGCTACACCTTC
CDR3aa: CASGGGNGYTF

j_gene: TRBJ1-3
d_gene: TRBD1
v_gene: TRBV28
abundance: once
CDR3nt: TGTGCCAGCAGTTTAGGAAAGAGGGGGCCTGGAAACACCATATATTTT
CDR3aa: CASSLGKRGPGNTIYF

j_gene: TRBJ1-1
d_gene: TRBD1
v_gene: TRBV19
abundance: NA
CDR3nt: TGTGCCAGTCCGGGACAGCGGAACACTGAAGCTTTCTTT
CDR3aa: CASPGQRNTEAFF

j_gene: TRBJ2-5
d_gene: NA
v_gene: TRBV27
abundance: NA
CDR3nt: TGTGCCAGCAGAGACAGGTCGATTGGGGGAGAGACCCAGTACTTC
CDR3aa: CASRDRSIGGETQYF

j_gene: TRBJ2-6
d_gene: TRBD1
v_gene: TRBV3-1/TRBV3-2
abundance: NA
CDR3nt: TGTGCCAGCAGCCCGGGACAGAACGTCCTGACTTTC
CDR3aa: CASSPGQNVLTF

j_gene: TRBJ1-5
d_gene: TRBD1
v_gene: TRBV30
abundance: NA
CDR3nt: TGTGCCTGGAGTGTAAATAGGGGGCTGGGATATAGCAATCAGCCCCAGCATTTT
CDR3aa: CAWSVNRGLGYSNQPQHF

j_gene: TRBJ1-3
d_gene: TRBD1
v_gene: TRBV13
abundance: NA
CDR3nt: TGTGCCAGCAGCCCTAACAGGGGAGCCTCTGGAAACACCATATATTTT
CDR3aa: CASSPNRGASGNTIYF

j_gene: TRBJ1-2
d_gene: NA
v_gene: TRBV11-2
abundance: NA
CDR3nt: TGTGCCAGCAGCGAACGAATGGGCAGGACGAGGGAGGAAGGCTACACCTTC
CDR3aa: CASSERMGRTREEGYTF

j_gene: TRBJ1-1
d_gene: TRBD1
v_gene: TRBV29-1
abundance: once
CDR3nt: TGCAGCGTCGTTCCCGGGACAGGGGCCGGGGCTTTCTTT
CDR3aa: CSVVPGTGAGAFF

j_gene: TRBJ2-2
d_gene: NA
v_gene: TRBV5-1
abundance: NA
CDR3nt: TGCGCCAGCAGCCTTGACTTGCCGAACACCGGGGAGCTGTTTTTT
CDR3aa: CASSLDLPNTGELFF

j_gene: TRBJ2-5
d_gene: TRBD1
v_gene: TRBV13
abundance: NA
CDR3nt: TGTGCCAGCAGCTTAGGGGGACAGAGAACAGGACCCCAAGAGACCCAGTACTTC
CDR3aa: CASSLGGQRTGPQETQYF

j_gene: TRBJ1-5
d_gene: NA
v_gene: TRBV10-3
abundance: NA
CDR3nt: TGTGCCATCAGTGCTGCGGGGGGGAATCAGCCCCAGCATTTT
CDR3aa: CAISAAGGNQPQHF

j_gene: TRBJ2-7
d_gene: NA
v_gene: TRBV5-1
abundance: NA
CDR3nt: TGCGCCAGCAGCTTGAACTATGTCGTGTACGAGCAGTACTTC
CDR3aa: CASSLNYVVYEQYF

j_gene: TRBJ1-1
d_gene: NA
v_gene: TRBV19
abundance: NA
CDR3nt: TGTGCCAGTAGTATGGGCAGGGCGAACACTGAAGCTTTCTTT
CDR3aa: CASSMGRANTEAFF

j_gene: TRBJ2-7
d_gene: TRBD2
v_gene: TRBV7-8
abundance: few
CDR3nt: TGTGCCAGCAGCTTAGGCGGGAGTCCCTACGAGCAGTACTTC
CDR3aa: CASSLGGSPYEQYF

j_gene: TRBJ1-4
d_gene: NA
v_gene: TRBV24-1
abundance: NA
CDR3nt: TGTGCCACCAGTGATTCCAGGGCTAATGAAAAACTGTTTTTT
CDR3aa: CATSDSRANEKLFF

j_gene: TRBJ2-7
d_gene: NA
v_gene: TRBV3-1/TRBV3-2
abundance: NA
CDR3nt: TGTGCCAGCAGCCAAGATACGGGGTTCTCCTACGAGCAGTACTTC
CDR3aa: CASSQDTGFSYEQYF

j_gene: TRBJ2-1
d_gene: TRBD2
v_gene: TRBV27
abundance: NA
CDR3nt: TGTGCCAGCAGGCGGACTAGCGCCAATGAGCAGTTCTTC
CDR3aa: CASRRTSANEQFF

j_gene: TRBJ2-7
d_gene: NA
v_gene: TRBV6-5
abundance: NA
CDR3nt: TGTGCCATCCACATGGACAGTTCCTACGAGCAGTACTTC
CDR3aa: CAIHMDSSYEQYF

j_gene: TRBJ2-5
d_gene: TRBD2
v_gene: TRBV5-6
abundance: NA
CDR3nt: TGTGCCAGCAGCTTAAGCGGGACGCTTAAGCAAGAGACCCAGTACTTC
CDR3aa: CASSLSGTLKQETQYF

j_gene: TRBJ1-2
d_gene: TRBD1
v_gene: TRBV9
abundance: NA
CDR3nt: TGTGCCAGCAGCGCTTCAGGGGGCCCCACTACTAACTATGGCTACACCTTC
CDR3aa: CASSASGGPTTNYGYTF

j_gene: TRBJ2-5
d_gene: TRBD2
v_gene: TRBV28
abundance: NA
CDR3nt: TGTGCCAGCAGTTTATTAGCGGGGGGGCCGGGGGAGACCCAGTACTTC
CDR3aa: CASSLLAGGPGETQYF

j_gene: TRBJ2-6
d_gene: NA
v_gene: TRBV14
abundance: NA
CDR3nt: TGTGCCAGCAGCCAACGGGTGAGCTCTGGGGCCAACGTCCTGACTTTC
CDR3aa: CASSQRVSSGANVLTF

j_gene: TRBJ1-2
d_gene: NA
v_gene: TRBV5-1
abundance: NA
CDR3nt: TGCGCCAGCAGCTCGGACCCTGGCAGGGTCTATGGCTACACCTTC
CDR3aa: CASSSDPGRVYGYTF

j_gene: TRBJ1-1
d_gene: NA
v_gene: TRBV5-1
abundance: NA
CDR3nt: TGCGCCAGCAGCTTAGGCGGTTCGGAGGGGACCACTGAAGCTTTCTTT
CDR3aa: CASSLGGSEGTTEAFF

j_gene: TRBJ2-1
d_gene: NA
v_gene: TRBV9
abundance: NA
CDR3nt: TGTGCCAGCAGCGACGGGACACTACTTGAGCAGTTCTTC
CDR3aa: CASSDGTLLEQFF